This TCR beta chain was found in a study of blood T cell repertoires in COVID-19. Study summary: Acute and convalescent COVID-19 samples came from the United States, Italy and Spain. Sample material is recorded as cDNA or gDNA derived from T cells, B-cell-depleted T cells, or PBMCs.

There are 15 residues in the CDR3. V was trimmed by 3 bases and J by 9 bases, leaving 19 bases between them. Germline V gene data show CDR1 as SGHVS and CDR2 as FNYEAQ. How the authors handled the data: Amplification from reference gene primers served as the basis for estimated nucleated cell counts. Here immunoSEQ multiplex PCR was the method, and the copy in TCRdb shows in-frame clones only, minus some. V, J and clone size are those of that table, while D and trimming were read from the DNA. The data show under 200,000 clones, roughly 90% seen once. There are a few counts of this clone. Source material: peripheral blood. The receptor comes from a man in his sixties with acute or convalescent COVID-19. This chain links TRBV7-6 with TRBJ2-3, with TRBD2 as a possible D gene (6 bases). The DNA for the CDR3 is TGTGCCAGCAGCTTCAGTAGCGGAAGGGTTGGGACGCAGTATTTT. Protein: CASSFSSGRVGTQYF.